This T cell receptor beta chain was captured in a study of technical replicates of blood from a few donors. This clone was detected only once. Assay used: immunoSEQ multiplex PCR; TCRdb lists only in-frame clones, some missing. The sample shows around 100,000 clones, 90% to 97% of them seen only once. From germline, CDR1 is MNHNS and CDR2 SASEGT. V was trimmed by 3 bases and J by 7 bases, leaving 15 bases between them. This CDR3 contains 14 residues. Sequencing input: T cells isolated from PBMCs. This chain uses TRBV6-1 with TRBJ1-2, with a possible D match to TRBD1 (6 bases). The receptor was isolated from a human donor in good health. CDR3 sequence: CASSERTDRLGYTF. The CDR3 DNA sequence: TGTGCCAGCAGTGAGAGGACAGACCGACTTGGCTACACCTTC.